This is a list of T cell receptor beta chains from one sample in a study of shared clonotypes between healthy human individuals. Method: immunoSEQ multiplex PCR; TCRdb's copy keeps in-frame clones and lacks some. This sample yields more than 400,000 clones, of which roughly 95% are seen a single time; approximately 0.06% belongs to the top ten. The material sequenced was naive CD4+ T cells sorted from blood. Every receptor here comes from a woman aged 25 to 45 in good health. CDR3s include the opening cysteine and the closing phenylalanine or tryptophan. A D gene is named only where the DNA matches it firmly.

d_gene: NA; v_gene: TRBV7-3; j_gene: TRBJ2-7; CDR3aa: CASSLMGGSYEQYF
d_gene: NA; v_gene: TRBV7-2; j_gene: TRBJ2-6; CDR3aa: CASSAGRSSGANVLTF
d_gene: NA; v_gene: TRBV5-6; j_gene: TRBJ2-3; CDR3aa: CASSLAGMGTDTQYF
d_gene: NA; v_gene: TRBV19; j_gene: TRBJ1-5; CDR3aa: CASSIFTVPRSQHF
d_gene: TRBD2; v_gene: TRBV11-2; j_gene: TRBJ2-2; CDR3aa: CASSLVAGVGFTGELFF
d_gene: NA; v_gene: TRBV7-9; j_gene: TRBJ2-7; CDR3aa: CASSKDTGRLHEQYF
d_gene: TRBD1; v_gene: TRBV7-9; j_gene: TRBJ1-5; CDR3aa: CASSLGTGVDQPQHF
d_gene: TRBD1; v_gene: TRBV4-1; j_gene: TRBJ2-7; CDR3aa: CASSQGQGPSYEQYF
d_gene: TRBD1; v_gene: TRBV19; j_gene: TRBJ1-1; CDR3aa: CASSSLGQGLMNTEAFF
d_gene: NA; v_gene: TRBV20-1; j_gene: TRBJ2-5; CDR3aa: CSPGVTQYF
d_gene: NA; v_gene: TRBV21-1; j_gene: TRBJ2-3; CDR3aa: CASSKPGASGSTDTQYF
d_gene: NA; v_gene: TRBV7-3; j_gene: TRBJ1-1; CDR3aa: CASTTSSNSRAFF
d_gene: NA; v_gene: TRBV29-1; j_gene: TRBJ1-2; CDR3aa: CSVELSGPTYGYTF
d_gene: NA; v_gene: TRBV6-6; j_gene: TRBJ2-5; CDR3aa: CASSPSVQETQYF
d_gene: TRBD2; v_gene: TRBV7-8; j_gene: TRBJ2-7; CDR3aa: CASSLFGGGELNEQYF
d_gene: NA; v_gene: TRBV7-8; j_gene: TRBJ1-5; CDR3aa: CASSPPQGQPQHF
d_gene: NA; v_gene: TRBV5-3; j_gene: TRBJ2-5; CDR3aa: CARSFRQGGQETQYF
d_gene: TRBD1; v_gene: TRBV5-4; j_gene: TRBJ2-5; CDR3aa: CASSPGGQETQYF
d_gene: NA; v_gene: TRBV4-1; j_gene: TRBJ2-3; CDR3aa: CASTPSFLVRAGTDTQYF
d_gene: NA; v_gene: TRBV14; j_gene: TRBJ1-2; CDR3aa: CASSQGMPWNGYTF
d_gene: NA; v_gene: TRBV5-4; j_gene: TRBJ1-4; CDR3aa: CASSYREPNEKLFF
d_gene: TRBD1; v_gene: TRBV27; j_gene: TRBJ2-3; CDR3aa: CASSLVTGGKWDTQYF
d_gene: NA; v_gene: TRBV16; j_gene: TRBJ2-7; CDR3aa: CASSQSRAYEQYF
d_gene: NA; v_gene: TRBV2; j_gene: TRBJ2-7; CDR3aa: CASSKDSGDYEQYF
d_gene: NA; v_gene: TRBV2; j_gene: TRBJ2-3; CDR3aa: CASRSSWSTQYF
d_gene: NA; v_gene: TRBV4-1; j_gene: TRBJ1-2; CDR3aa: CASSQDNPPGYGYTF
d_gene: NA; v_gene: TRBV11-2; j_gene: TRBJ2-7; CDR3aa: CASSQGWRGLSYEQYF
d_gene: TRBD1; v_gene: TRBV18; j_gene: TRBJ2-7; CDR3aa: CASSPRTGDEQYF
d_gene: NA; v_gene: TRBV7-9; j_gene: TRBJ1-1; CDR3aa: CASSLDDTGLEAFF
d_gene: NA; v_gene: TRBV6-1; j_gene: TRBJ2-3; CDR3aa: CASAQGTVPDTQYF
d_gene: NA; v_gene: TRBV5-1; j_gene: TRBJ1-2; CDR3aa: CASSFRADYGYTF
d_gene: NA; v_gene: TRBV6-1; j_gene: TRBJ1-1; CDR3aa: CASSEAVNTEAFF
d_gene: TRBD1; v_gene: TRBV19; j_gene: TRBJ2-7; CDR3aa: CASSIVRDSYEQYF
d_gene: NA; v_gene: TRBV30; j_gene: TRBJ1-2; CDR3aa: CARTAENYGYTF
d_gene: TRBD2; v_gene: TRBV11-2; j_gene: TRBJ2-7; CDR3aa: CASSLEGAGGYEQYF
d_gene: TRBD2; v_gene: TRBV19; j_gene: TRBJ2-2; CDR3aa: CASNLLAGDAGELFF
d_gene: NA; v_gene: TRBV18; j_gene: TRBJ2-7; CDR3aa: CASSPWVSYEQYF
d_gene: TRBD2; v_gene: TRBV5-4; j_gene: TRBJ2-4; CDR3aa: CASSLGLAGVEDIQYF
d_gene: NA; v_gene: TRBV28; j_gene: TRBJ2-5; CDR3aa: CASQGETQYF
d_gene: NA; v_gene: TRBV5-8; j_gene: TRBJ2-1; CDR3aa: CASSLGRPNSYNEQFF
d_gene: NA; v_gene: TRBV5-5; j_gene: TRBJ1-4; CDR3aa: CASSYQGQAEKLFF
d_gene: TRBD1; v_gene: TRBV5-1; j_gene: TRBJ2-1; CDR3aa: CASSSATSSDRVYEQFF
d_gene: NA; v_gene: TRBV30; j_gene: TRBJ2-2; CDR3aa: CAWSPGTANTGELFF
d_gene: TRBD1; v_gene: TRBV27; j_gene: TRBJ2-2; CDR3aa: CASRRTGDGWGGELFF
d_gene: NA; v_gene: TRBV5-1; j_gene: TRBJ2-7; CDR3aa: CASSLVAGPDEQYF
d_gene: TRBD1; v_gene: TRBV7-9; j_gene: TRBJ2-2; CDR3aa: CASSLSEQGWTGELFF
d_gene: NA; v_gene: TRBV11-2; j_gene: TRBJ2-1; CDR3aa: CASRRDSYNEQFF
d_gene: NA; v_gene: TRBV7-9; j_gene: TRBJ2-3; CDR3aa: CASSLANSAPPDTQYF
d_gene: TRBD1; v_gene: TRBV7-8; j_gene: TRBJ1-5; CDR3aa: CASSLGQGNQPQHF
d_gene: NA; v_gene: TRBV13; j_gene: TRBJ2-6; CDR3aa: CASSLVQGLTGANVLTF
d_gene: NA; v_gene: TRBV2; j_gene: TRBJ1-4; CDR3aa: CASWELGPINEKLFF
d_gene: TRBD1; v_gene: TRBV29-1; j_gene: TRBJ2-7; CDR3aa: CSAGQGGSSEQYF
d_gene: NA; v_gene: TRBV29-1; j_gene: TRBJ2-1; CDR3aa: CSARDASSYNEQFF
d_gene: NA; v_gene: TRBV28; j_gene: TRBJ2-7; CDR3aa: CASRGHDPYYEQYF
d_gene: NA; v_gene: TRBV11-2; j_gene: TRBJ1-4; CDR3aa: CASSPHVGQVVDF
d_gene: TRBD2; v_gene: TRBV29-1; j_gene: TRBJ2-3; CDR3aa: CSVAGLAGGTDTQYF
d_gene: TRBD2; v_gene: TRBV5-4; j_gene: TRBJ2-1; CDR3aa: CASSFRTSGSGEQFF
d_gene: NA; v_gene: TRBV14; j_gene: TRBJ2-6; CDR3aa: CASSRGQLRSGANVLTF
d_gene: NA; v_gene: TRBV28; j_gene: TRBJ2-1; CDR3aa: CASSRLFNEQFF